This record covers a single TCR beta chain. Its antigen is as yet unknown. TCRdb keeps only in-frame clones here, not all; method: immunoSEQ multiplex PCR. This table has about 130,000 clones, around 95% appearing once. The sample is drawn from a study of cytomegalovirus exposure and HLA in healthy donors. Overall study: A later analysis reported the same platform for the 100 to 150 validation repertoires and the approximately 720 first-cohort repertoires. Study findings and constraints: Cytomegalovirus association was assigned to over 150 TCR beta chains. Subsequent analysis revealed that first-cohort TCR clusters tended to co-occur in the 120 or so validation repertoires. The classifier reportedly diagnosed cytomegalovirus status with high sensitivity and specificity.

Germline CDR1 GTSNPN, CDR2 SVGIG (reference sequence). The CDR3 runs 13 residues. Trimming removed 4 bases from V and 5 bases from J; junction bases left unmatched: 5. The J gene is TRBJ1-5, the V gene TRBV30; 7 nucleotides match TRBD1. This TCR was recovered from a man younger than 30 in good health and CMV-seronegative. The material sequenced was PBMCs. The CDR3: CAWNRGRDQPQHF. The CDR3 nucleotides read TGTGCCTGGAACAGGGGCAGGGATCAGCCCCAGCATTTT.